These 32 T cell receptor beta chains were all obtained from the same sample, sequenced in a study of blood T cells in healthy people across ages. Alongside a J-beta primer mix, a sample-barcoded 5' primer served in a second PCR lasting 7 to 11 cycles. TCRdb used MiXCR to reprocess the 5' RACE reads, holding one entry per CDR3 protein. The repertoire holds hundreds of thousands of distinct CDR3 sequences, with approximately 50% as singletons. Material for sequencing was blood. These receptors originate from a woman in her fifties or sixties in good health.

This clonotype was observed a handful of times. The chain has TRBV10-3 and TRBJ2-6; TRBD1 matches 7 bases. Germline CDR1 reads ENHRY; CDR2 reads SYGVKD. V dropped 3 bases and J dropped 2; count of bases not matched to a gene: 4. CDR3 length: 16 amino acids. The CDR3 nucleotides are TGTGCCATCAGTGACCCGACAGGGACTGGGGCCAACGTCCTGACTTTC. Encoded protein: CAISDPTGTGANVLTF.

Note on this clonotype: At one end, the junction sequence differs from germline, possibly due to a read error. The chain recombines TRBV15 with TRBJ1-4; weak D call: TRBD1 (6 bases). CDR1 and CDR2 (germline): LNHNV, YYDKDF (reference sequence). The CDR3 contains 15 residues. CDR3 in DNA: TGTGCCACCAGCAGGATCAGGGGAATGGATGAAAGACTGTTTTTT. Translated, it gives CATSRIRGMDERLFF.

This clonotype was seen only a few times. The chain links TRBV4-2 to TRBJ2-5; TRBD2 aligns across 11 bases. TRBJ2-7 matches the DNA end more closely, so the J call is doubtful. The CDR3 is made up of 18 amino acids. Germline V lookup: CDR1 LGHNA, CDR2 YNFKEQ. CDR3 nucleotides: TGTGCCAGCAGCCAAGCCCTAGCGGGAGGAACTCGGTCAGACGAGCAGTACTTC. Its translation: CASSQALAGGTRSDEQYF.

This clonotype occurred once. The genes are TRBV6-5 and TRBJ2-7, with a tentative D call TRBD1 (6 bases). From germline, CDR1 is MNHEY and CDR2 SVGAGI. This CDR3 comprises 12 residues. Trimming shortened V by 2 bases and J by 6 bases, and 8 bases separated the two germline ends. In nucleotides, the CDR3 is TGTGCCAGCAGTTACGAGACAGGCGAGCAGTACTTC. Protein: CASSYETGEQYF.

The chain couples TRBV4-1 to TRBJ1-4; D is unclear. The CDR3 covers 15 residues. The germline V gene encodes CDR1 MGHRA and CDR2 YSYEKL. With 1 base removed from V and 5 bases from J, the gap between germline ends came to 11 bases. The CDR3 region is CASSQVGTANEKLFF. Here the CDR3 DNA reads TGCGCCAGCAGCCAAGTAGGAACAGCGAATGAAAAACTGTTTTTT.

The rearrangement links TRBV20-1 to TRBJ2-1; possibly TRBD2 for D (5 bases). The CDR3 extends over 15 amino acids. The V end lost 0 bases, the J end lost 6 bases, and 15 bases lay between the germline ends. Germline V lookup: CDR1 DFQATT, CDR2 SNEGSKA (reference sequence). CDR3 residues: CSARERATRTNEQFF. The CDR3 region has the DNA TGCAGTGCTAGAGAGAGGGCCACTAGAACCAATGAGCAGTTCTTC.

This clonotype was detected a few times. The V call is TRBV6-2 or TRBV6-3, the J call TRBJ2-7; D call uncertain. CDR1 is MNHEY, CDR2 SVGEGT, per germline. This CDR3 spans 12 amino acids. V lost 3 bases, J lost 1 base, and 4 bases lay in between. Here the CDR3 reads CASSYESYEQYF. The DNA of the CDR3 is TGTGCCAGCAGTTATGAGTCCTACGAGCAGTACTTC.

V usage is TRBV4-3 and J usage is TRBJ2-1; 16 nucleotides align to TRBD2. CDR1 LGHNA and CDR2 YSLEER come from the germline V gene. Trimming took 0 bases from V and 15 from J; bases not matched to a gene: 5. The CDR3 is 15 amino acids. The DNA of the CDR3 is TGCGCCAGCAGCCAAGATCGGGGGACTAGCGGGAGGGCGTTCTTC. It encodes CASSQDRGTSGRAFF.

The chain combines TRBV2 with TRBJ1-1; D may be TRBD1 (6 bases). The ends were cut back, 7 bases at V and 0 bases at J, with 9 bases in the middle. CDR3 size: 13 residues. CDR1 and CDR2 (germline): SNHLY, FYNNEI. The CDR3 is CASTWTVNTEAFF. CDR3 nucleotides: TGTGCCAGCACCTGGACAGTGAACACTGAAGCTTTCTTT.

The gene calls are TRBV28 and TRBJ2-1; 11 positions match TRBD2. The V segment lost 3 bases and the J segment 5 bases; nucleotides outside the gene matches: 3. The germline CDR1 and CDR2 sequences are MDHEN and SYDVKM. The CDR3 consists of 15 residues. The CDR3 protein is CASSFLAGGNNEQFF. The CDR3 nucleotides are TGTGCCAGCAGTTTCCTAGCGGGAGGTAACAATGAGCAGTTCTTC.

The V and J genes are TRBV14 and TRBJ1-2; D is unresolved. CDR1 is SGHDN, CDR2 FVKESK, per germline. The CDR3 is 13 residues long. V gave up 0 bases and J gave up 5 bases, with 7 bases separating them. In DNA form, the CDR3 reads TGTGCCAGCAGCCAAGACGCGGAATATGGCTACACCTTC. Protein product: CASSQDAEYGYTF. The whole variable domain, remainder taken from reference TRBV14 and TRBJ1-2, is EAGVTQFPSHSVIEKGQTVTLRCDPISGHDNLYWYRRVMGKEIKFLLHFVKESKQDESGMPNNRFLAERTGGTYSTLKVQPAELEDSGVYFCASSQDAEYGYTFGSGTRLTVV.

This rearrangement joins TRBV9 to TRBJ2-3, with 7 bases that match TRBD1. The CDR3 is 16 amino acids. Losses at the gene ends were 5 bases for V and 2 bases for J; bases not matched to a gene: 11. Germline V gene lookup returns CDR1 SGDLS and CDR2 YYNGEE. The CDR3 nucleotides read TGTGCCAGCAGTATACAGGGGAACACACACACAGATACGCAGTATTTT. Its translation: CASSIQGNTHTDTQYF.

J is TRBJ2-7 and V is TRBV28; D assignment may be TRBD1 or TRBD2 (6 bases each). Judging by the DNA end, TRBJ2-5 fits better; the J call may be wrong. The CDR3 is 14 residues long. Germline V gene data show CDR1 as MDHEN and CDR2 as SYDVKM. The CDR3 DNA is TGTGCCAGCAGTTTTCGGAGGGGGTTTGTGACCCAGTACTTC. This codes for CASSFRRGFVTQYF.

The rearrangement uses TRBV4-2 and TRBJ2-4, with no clear D. The J call may be mistaken, given a closer DNA end match to TRBJ2-7. Germline V gene lookup returns CDR1 LGHNA and CDR2 YNFKEQ. The CDR3 sequence is 15 residues long. The CDR3 reads CASSQEWLILNEQYF. The CDR3 nucleotides read TGTGCCAGCAGCCAAGAATGGCTAATCCTAAACGAGCAGTACTTC.

Of note for this clonotype: At one end the junction does not follow the germline gene, possibly because of a read error. The chain recombines TRBV14 with TRBJ1-2, with TRBD1 matching 8 bases. Germline CDR1 and CDR2: SGHDN and FVKESK. This CDR3 is 15 amino acids long. In nucleotides, the CDR3 is TGTGCCAGCAGCCACGATCCAGGGGGCAGGGGTGGCCACACCTTC. Its translation: CASSHDPGGRGGHTF.

This clonotype was counted a single time. The V gene is TRBV20-1, the J gene TRBJ2-7, with a tentative D call TRBD2 (5 bases). The germline gives CDR1 DFQATT, CDR2 SNEGSKA (reference sequence). The CDR3 consists of 14 residues. The CDR3 DNA reads TGCAGCTCAGATCAGCGGACCTCCTACAATGAGCAGTACTTC. The encoded protein is CSSDQRTSYNEQYF.

The genes are TRBV5-1 and TRBJ2-6; D gene ambiguous. The CDR3 is 17 residues long. The V and J ends lost 0 bases and 0 bases respectively, with 10 bases between them. Germline lookup yields CDR1 SGHRS and CDR2 YFSETQ. The CDR3 nucleotides are TGCGCCAGCAGCTTGGACGGCTGGGCCTCTGGGGCCAACGTCCTGACTTTC. This gives the protein CASSLDGWASGANVLTF. The variable domain in full, with the rest retrieved from reference TRBV5-1 and TRBJ2-6, is KAGVTQTPRYLIKTRGQQVTLSCSPISGHRSVSWYQQTPGQGLQFLFEYFSETQRNKGNFPGRFSGRQFSNSRSEMNVSTLELGDSALYLCASSLDGWASGANVLTFGAGSRLTVL.

In DNA, the CDR3 is TGCGCCAGCAGCTTGGAGGGGGACCCCTCCTACAATGAGCAGTTCTTC. Translation: CASSLEGDPSYNEQFF. The chain joins TRBV5-1 to TRBJ2-1; tentatively, D is TRBD1 (6 bases). This CDR3 contains 16 residues. In germline, CDR1 is SGHRS, CDR2 YFSETQ. The germline V and J ends were trimmed by 0 bases and 0 bases, with 10 bases remaining between them.

The chain carries TRBV7-2 and TRBJ2-7, with unresolved D. The CDR3 covers 14 residues. Germline V gene lookup returns CDR1 SGHTA and CDR2 FQGNSA. Trimming shortened V by 1 base and J by 2 bases, and 9 bases separated the two germline ends. The chain's CDR3 is CASSLGYRAYEQYF. In DNA, the CDR3 is TGTGCCAGCAGCTTAGGATACCGGGCCTACGAGCAGTACTTC.

The rearrangement joins TRBV10-3 to TRBJ2-2, with D maybe TRBD2 (5 bases). This CDR3 comprises 15 residues. Germline V lookup: CDR1 ENHRY, CDR2 SYGVKD. V lost 3 bases and J lost 4, with 12 bases in between. CDR3 nucleotide sequence: TGTGCCATCAGTGATTTGCCGGGGAGCACCGGGGAGCTGTTTTTT. Translation: CAISDLPGSTGELFF.

This clonotype was recorded once. The V call is TRBV20-1, the J call TRBJ2-1; 9 bases align to TRBD2. In germline, CDR1 is DFQATT, CDR2 SNEGSKA (reference sequence). Trimming at V came to 8 bases and at J to 3 bases, leaving 5 bases not matched to a gene. This CDR3 has 13 amino acids. The CDR3 spells CSLVLAGYNEQFF. CDR3 sequence (DNA): TGCAGTCTAGTACTAGCGGGCTACAATGAGCAGTTCTTC.

This clonotype was seen just once. The chain employs TRBV28 and TRBJ2-6; 7 positions match TRBD2. J gave up 3 bases and V 5 bases, and 4 bases lay outside the gene matches. The length of the CDR3 is 15 residues. The germline gives CDR1 MDHEN, CDR2 SYDVKM. The CDR3 protein is CASSRAGIGANVLTF. DNA of the CDR3: TGTGCCAGCAGTCGAGCGGGAATTGGGGCCAACGTCCTGACTTTC.

This chain connects TRBV2 to TRBJ2-4; the D is unclear. Germline V gives CDR1 SNHLY, CDR2 FYNNEI. V lost 3 bases and J 3 bases, leaving 9 bases between the germline ends. The CDR3 has 14 amino acids. The CDR3 here is CASSDSSYKNIQYF. For the CDR3, the DNA is TGTGCCAGCAGTGATTCCAGCTACAAAAACATTCAGTACTTC.

The chain links TRBV6-2 or TRBV6-3 to TRBJ2-1; 7 bases match TRBD1. The germline gives CDR1 MNHEY, CDR2 SVGEGT. This CDR3 has 14 residues. The J segment lost 9 bases and the V segment lost 5 bases, leaving 10 bases of the junction unmatched. CDR3 residues: CASSIGTVQGEQFF. The CDR3, as DNA: TGTGCCAGCAGTATCGGGACAGTTCAGGGTGAGCAGTTCTTC.

V is TRBV20-1 and J is TRBJ2-1, with D perhaps TRBD2 (7 bases). CDR3 length: 16 residues. Trimming pared 6 bases from V and 5 bases from J, leaving 23 bases between. CDR1 and CDR2 (germline): DFQATT, SNEGSKA (reference sequence). In nucleotides, the CDR3 is TGCAGTGCCGCGGGGGCTGATGGCGGAATGCACAATGAGCAGTTCTTC. Translated: CSAAGADGGMHNEQFF.

Only one count was recorded for this clonotype. The rearrangement uses TRBV15 and TRBJ1-4; no firm D call. This CDR3 spans 13 amino acids. Germline CDR1 is LNHNV and CDR2 is YYDKDF (reference sequence). V lost 3 bases and J lost 0, with 2 bases in between. CDR3 sequence: CATSSSTNEKLFF. CDR3 in DNA: TGTGCCACCAGCAGCTCAACTAATGAAAAACTGTTTTTT.

This chain connects TRBV18 to TRBJ2-7, with D perhaps matching TRBD1 or TRBD2 (5 bases each). Germline V lookup: CDR1 KGHSH, CDR2 LQKENI. The CDR3 runs to 14 residues. V was cut by 6 bases and J by 6 bases, with 18 bases left in between. As DNA, the CDR3 is TGTGCCAGCTCCCTTACCGGGGCTACGACCGAGCAGTACTTC. This gives the protein CASSLTGATTEQYF.

The rearrangement uses TRBV29-1 and TRBJ2-1; TRBD2 matches at 7 bases. The CDR3 is 14 amino acids. Per the germline V gene, CDR1 is SQVTM and CDR2 is ANQGSEA. Trimming cost V 7 bases and J 0 bases; bases outside gene matches: 6. The CDR3 DNA follows: TGCAGCGAGATTTGCGGGAGCTCCTACAATGAGCAGTTCTTC. Amino acids: CSEICGSSYNEQFF.

This clonotype has a handful of counts. The chain links TRBV3-1 to TRBJ2-7; 10 nucleotides align to TRBD2. V lost 0 bases to trimming and J lost 7 bases; unmatched junction nucleotides: 6. CDR1 LGHDT and CDR2 YNNKEL come from the germline V gene (reference sequence). This CDR3 region has 15 residues. This CDR3 reads CASSQELAGVGEQYF. The CDR3 coding sequence is TGTGCCAGCAGCCAAGAGCTAGCGGGAGTGGGGGAGCAGTACTTC.

This clonotype appeared a single time. The rearrangement joins TRBV6-6 to TRBJ1-2; no clear D gene. The V gene lost 7 bases and the J gene lost 3 bases, with 6 bases spanning the gap. Looked up from germline, CDR1 is MNHNY and CDR2 is SVGAGI (reference sequence). The CDR3 covers 11 residues. CDR3 sequence: CASKGDYGYTF. For the CDR3, the DNA is TGTGCCAGCAAGGGCGACTATGGCTACACCTTC.

The genes are TRBV29-1 and TRBJ2-7; 9 nucleotides line up with TRBD1. This CDR3 contains 10 residues. CDR1 and CDR2 from the germline V gene are SQVTM and ANQGSEA. With V trimmed by 7 bases and J by 7 bases, 2 bases remained unmatched. The CDR3 DNA reads TGCAGCGCAGGACAGGGGGAGCAGTACTTC. Its protein is CSAGQGEQYF.

V is TRBV28 and J is TRBJ1-2; D gene uncertain. V lost 2 bases, J lost 3 bases, and 10 bases lay in between. In germline, CDR1 is MDHEN, CDR2 SYDVKM. The CDR3 spans 14 residues. CDR3 sequence: CASSLPQRDYGYTF. The DNA of the CDR3 is TGTGCCAGCAGTTTACCCCAGAGAGACTATGGCTACACCTTC.